One and the same sample provided the 19 T cell receptor beta chains below, sequenced in a study of graft-versus-host responses after intestinal transplantation. The table came from immunoSEQ multiplex PCR; TCRdb's copy has only in-frame clones and leaves some out. The data show some 29,000 clones, 65% to 80% seen once. Graft samples were processed, releasing intraepithelial and lamina propria lymphocytes. This specimen was ileum tissue, taken 98 days after intestinal transplantation. The source of these receptors is a human patient who received an intestinal transplant, so some T cells may come from the graft donor.

In this sample, this clone turned up once. The chain joins TRBV11-2 to TRBJ2-7; D might be TRBD1 (6 bases). CDR3 length: 15 residues. Germline V gene data show CDR1 as SGHAT and CDR2 as FQNNGV. Trimming removed 10 bases from V and 3 bases from J, with 22 bases in between. The CDR3 DNA follows: TGTGCCACCTCAATCCCTCTGGACAGCCACTACGAGCAGTACTTC. This encodes CATSIPLDSHYEQYF.

The chain carries TRBV28 and TRBJ1-2; the D gene is possibly TRBD1 (6 bases). CDR1 MDHEN and CDR2 SYDVKM come from the germline V gene. The length of the CDR3 is 15 residues. Trimming took off 3 bases at V and 4 bases at J, with 15 bases between the two ends. The CDR3 protein is CASSFRDTGRYGYTF. CDR3 nucleotide sequence: TGTGCCAGCAGTTTTCGGGACACTGGGCGCTATGGCTACACCTTC.

This clone appeared a single time. The CDR3 here is CASSSQQVMNTEAFF. The CDR3 nucleotides read TGCGCCAGCAGTTCTCAACAGGTTATGAACACTGAAGCTTTCTTT. This chain uses TRBV10-1 with TRBJ1-1; maybe TRBD1 (5 bases). This CDR3 region has 15 residues. Trimming left V 5 bases short and J 0 bases short, with 13 bases between. Germline V CDR1 and CDR2: WNHNN, SYGVQD (reference sequence).

The chain links TRBV6-1 to TRBJ2-3; maybe TRBD1 (5 bases). The CDR3 length is 16 residues. Trimming took 4 bases from V and 0 from J, leaving 14 bases between them. The germline gives CDR1 MNHNS, CDR2 SASEGT. CDR3 in amino acids: CASSVMTASSTDTQYF. The DNA of the CDR3 is TGTGCCAGCAGTGTAATGACAGCCTCTAGCACAGATACGCAGTATTTT.

This chain uses TRBV7-9 with TRBJ1-2; 7 nucleotides agree with TRBD1. CDR1 and CDR2 from the germline V gene are SEHNR and FQNEAQ (reference sequence). V shed 5 bases and J 8 bases; nucleotides not matched to a gene: 5. The CDR3 loop spans 12 amino acids. In nucleotides, the CDR3 is TGTGCCAGCAGCCCGACAGGGAGCGGCTACACCTTC. Its protein is CASSPTGSGYTF. The full variable domain, completed using reference TRBV7-9 and TRBJ1-2, is DTGVSQNPRHKITKRGQNVTFRCDPISEHNRLYWYRQTLGQGPEFLTYFQNEAQLEKSRLLSDRFSAERPKGSFSTLEIQRTEQGDSAMYLCASSPTGSGYTFGSGTRLTVV.

In nucleotides, the CDR3 is TGCGCCAGCAGCTTGGATGGGGGAGCGGCTGAAGCTTTCTTT. Its protein is CASSLDGGAAEAFF. The V gene is TRBV5-1, the J gene TRBJ1-1; D possibly corresponds to TRBD1 (5 bases). V lost 0 bases and J 6 bases, leaving 12 bases between the germline ends. The CDR3 covers 14 residues. Germline V CDR1 and CDR2: SGHRS, YFSETQ.

This clone is a singleton in its sample. In DNA, the CDR3 is TGTGCCAGCAGTTTACTGTCGAGCTCCTACGAGCAGTACTTC. This codes for CASSLLSSSYEQYF. The chain recombines TRBV27 with TRBJ2-7; D remains unclear. CDR3 size: 14 residues. With 2 bases removed from V and 0 bases from J, the gap between germline ends came to 8 bases. The V gene's germline CDR1 is MNHEY and CDR2 SMNVEV (reference sequence).

V usage is TRBV27 and J usage is TRBJ1-3, with 8 bases that match TRBD1. This CDR3 comprises 16 residues. V was pared by 3 bases and J by 3 bases, with 7 bases of the junction left unmatched. Germline assignment: CDR1 MNHEY and CDR2 SMNVEV (reference sequence). In DNA form, the CDR3 reads TGTGCCAGCAGTTTCACTCCGGACAGGGATGGAAACACCATATATTTT. Its translation: CASSFTPDRDGNTIYF.

V is TRBV29-1 and J is TRBJ1-1, with D uncertain. The V gene lost 2 bases and the J gene lost 5 bases, with 15 bases spanning the gap. The germline gives CDR1 SQVTM, CDR2 ANQGSEA. The CDR3 runs to 14 residues. The CDR3 nucleotides read TGCAGCGTTGAAAAAGGAGGGAGGAGAACTGAAGCTTTCTTT. This encodes CSVEKGGRRTEAFF.

The chain is built from TRBV11-3 and TRBJ2-5; unclear D gene. The tail of the sequence fits TRBJ2-7 better, so the J call may be wrong. The CDR3 is 12 amino acids. Germline V lookup: CDR1 SGHNT, CDR2 YENEEA. The CDR3 protein is CASSFSAYEQYF. Written as DNA, the CDR3 is TGTGCCAGCAGCTTTTCGGCTTACGAGCAGTACTTC.

This clone has just a few counts. The chain joins TRBV7-9 to TRBJ2-7; D is ambiguous. V was shortened by 5 bases and J by 5 bases, with 13 bases between the two germline ends. The CDR3 has 13 residues. Germline CDR1 and CDR2: SEHNR and FQNEAQ (reference sequence). In DNA form, the CDR3 reads TGTGCCAGCAGCCCTATCGGGCGCCACGAGCAGTACTTC. Translated, it gives CASSPIGRHEQYF.

This sequence joins TRBV28 and TRBJ2-7, with 10 nucleotides matching TRBD1. Germline lookup yields CDR1 MDHEN and CDR2 SYDVKM. The J segment lost 4 bases and the V segment lost 6 bases, leaving 6 bases of the junction unmatched. This CDR3 has 14 amino acids. The CDR3, as DNA: TGTGCCAGCAGCCGACAGGGGGCGAGATACGAGCAGTACTTC. It is translated as CASSRQGARYEQYF.

The chain carries TRBV19 and TRBJ2-6; perhaps TRBD1 as D (5 bases). The CDR3 length is 16 residues. CDR1 is LNHDA and CDR2 is SQIVND in the germline V gene (reference sequence). The V end lost 9 bases, the J end lost 4 bases, and 19 bases lay between the germline ends. The CDR3 region has the DNA TGTGCCAGGGGGCACAGATACCCTCTGGGGGCCAACGTCCTGACTTTC. As protein: CARGHRYPLGANVLTF.

This clone came up once. J is TRBJ1-1 and V is TRBV27; D is perhaps TRBD1 (6 bases). This CDR3 region has 15 residues. Germline V gives CDR1 MNHEY, CDR2 SMNVEV (reference sequence). Trimming pared 6 bases from V and 4 bases from J, leaving 18 bases between. CDR3 sequence reads: CASRQGGTSITEAFF. The DNA for the CDR3 is TGTGCCAGCAGACAGGGTGGAACCTCTATCACTGAAGCTTTCTTT.

This clone was detected a few times. The chain carries TRBV15 and TRBJ2-1, with 8 nucleotides matching TRBD2. CDR3 length: 16 residues. Germline V lookup: CDR1 LNHNV, CDR2 YYDKDF (reference sequence). With 0 bases clipped from V and 4 bases from J, the junction kept 5 bases outside the gene matches. The CDR3 sequence: CATSRDRGGPYNEQFF. In nucleotides, the CDR3 is TGTGCCACCAGCAGAGATCGGGGGGGTCCTTACAATGAGCAGTTCTTC. Variable domain in full (rest from reference TRBV15 and TRBJ2-1): DAMVIQNPRYQVTQFGKPVTLSCSQTLNHNVMYWYQQKSSQAPKLLFHYYDKDFNNEADTPDNFQSRRPNTSFCFLDIRSPGLGDTAMYLCATSRDRGGPYNEQFFGPGTRLTVL.

The chain has TRBV19 and TRBJ1-5; 10 bases are shared with TRBD1. This CDR3 has 15 residues. CDR1 and CDR2 from the germline V gene are LNHDA and SQIVND (reference sequence). The CDR3 here is CASRSTGGYVQPQHF. CDR3 DNA sequence: TGTGCTTCCCGATCGACAGGGGGCTATGTTCAGCCCCAGCATTTT.

The rearrangement links TRBV29-1 to TRBJ1-2; TRBD1 is a possible D gene (6 bases). The CDR3 is 13 amino acids. With 4 bases removed from V and 7 bases from J, the gap between germline ends came to 16 bases. Germline V gives CDR1 SQVTM, CDR2 ANQGSEA. The CDR3 loop is CSVAQGRTVGYTF. The CDR3 DNA reads TGCAGCGTTGCCCAAGGTCGGACAGTTGGCTACACCTTC.

The V and J genes are TRBV30 and TRBJ2-7; 9 bases align to TRBD2. The ends lost 5 bases at V and 7 bases at J; junction bases unmatched: 9. This CDR3 contains 13 residues. In germline, CDR1 is GTSNPN, CDR2 SVGIG (reference sequence). Written as DNA, the CDR3 is TGTGCCTGGGGGCGGGAGGGGTCGAGAGAGCAGTACTTC. Translation gives CAWGREGSREQYF.

The chain links TRBV2 to TRBJ2-4; D remains unclear. The CDR3 has 11 amino acids. V was pared by 4 bases and J by 5 bases, with 3 bases between. The germline gives CDR1 SNHLY, CDR2 FYNNEI. The CDR3 sequence is CASSVENIQYF. The CDR3 coding sequence is TGTGCCAGCAGTGTCGAAAACATTCAGTACTTC.